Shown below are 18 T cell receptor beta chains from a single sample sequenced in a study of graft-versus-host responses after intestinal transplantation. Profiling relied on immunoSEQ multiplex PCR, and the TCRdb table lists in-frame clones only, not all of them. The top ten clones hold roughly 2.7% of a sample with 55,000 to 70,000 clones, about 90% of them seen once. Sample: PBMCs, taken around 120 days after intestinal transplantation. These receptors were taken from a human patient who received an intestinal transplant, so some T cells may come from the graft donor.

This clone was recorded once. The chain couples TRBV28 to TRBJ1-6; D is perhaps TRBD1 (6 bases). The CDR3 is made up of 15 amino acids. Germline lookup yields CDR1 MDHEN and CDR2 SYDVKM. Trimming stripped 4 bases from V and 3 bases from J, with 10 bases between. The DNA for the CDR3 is TGTGCCAGCAGTTCCCAGGGGTTCTATAATTCACCCCTCCACTTT. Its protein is CASSSQGFYNSPLHF.

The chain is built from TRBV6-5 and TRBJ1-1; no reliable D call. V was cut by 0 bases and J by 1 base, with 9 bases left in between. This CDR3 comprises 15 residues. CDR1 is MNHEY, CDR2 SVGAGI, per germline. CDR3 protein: CASSYSEGRNTEAFF. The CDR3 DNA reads TGTGCCAGCAGTTACTCCGAGGGAAGGAACACTGAAGCTTTCTTT.

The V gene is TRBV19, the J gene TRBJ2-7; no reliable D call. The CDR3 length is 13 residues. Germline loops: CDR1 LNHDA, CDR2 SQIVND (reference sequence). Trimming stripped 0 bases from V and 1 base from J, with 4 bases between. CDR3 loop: CASSIDVSYEQYF. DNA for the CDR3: TGTGCCAGTAGTATAGACGTATCCTACGAGCAGTACTTC.

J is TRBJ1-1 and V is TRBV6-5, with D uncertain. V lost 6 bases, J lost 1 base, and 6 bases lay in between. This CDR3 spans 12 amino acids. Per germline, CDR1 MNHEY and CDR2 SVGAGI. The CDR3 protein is CASSPSNTEAFF. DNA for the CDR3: TGTGCCAGCAGCCCGTCGAACACTGAAGCTTTCTTT.

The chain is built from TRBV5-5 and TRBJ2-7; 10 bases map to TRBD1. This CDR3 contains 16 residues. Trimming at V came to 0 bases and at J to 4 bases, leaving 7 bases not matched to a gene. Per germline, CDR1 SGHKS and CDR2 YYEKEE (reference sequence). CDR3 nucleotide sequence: TGTGCCAGCAGCTTGGGTGGGGGACAGGGGTTTTACGAGCAGTACTTC. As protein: CASSLGGGQGFYEQYF.

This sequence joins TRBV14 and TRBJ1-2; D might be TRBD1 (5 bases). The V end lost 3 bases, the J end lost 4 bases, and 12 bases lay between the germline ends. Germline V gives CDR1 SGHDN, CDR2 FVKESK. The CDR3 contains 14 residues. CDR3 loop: CASSQYRIPYGYTF. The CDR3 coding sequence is TGTGCCAGCAGCCAGTACAGGATTCCCTATGGCTACACCTTC.

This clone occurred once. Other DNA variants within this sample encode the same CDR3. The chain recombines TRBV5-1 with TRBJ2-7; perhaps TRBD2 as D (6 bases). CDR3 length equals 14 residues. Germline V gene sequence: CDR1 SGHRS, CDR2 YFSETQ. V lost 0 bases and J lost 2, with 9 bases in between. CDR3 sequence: CASSLAGGTYEQYF. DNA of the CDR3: TGCGCCAGCAGCTTGGCAGGCGGGACCTACGAGCAGTACTTC.

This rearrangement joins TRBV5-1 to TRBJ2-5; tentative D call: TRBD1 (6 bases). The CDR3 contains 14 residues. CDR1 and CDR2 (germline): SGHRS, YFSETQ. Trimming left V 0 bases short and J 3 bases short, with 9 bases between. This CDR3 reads CASSLVSGEETQYF. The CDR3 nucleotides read TGCGCCAGCAGCTTGGTGTCAGGGGAAGAGACCCAGTACTTC.

This CDR3 is CASSDSSGQGGNEQFF. The CDR3 DNA reads TGTGCCAGCAGTGACTCATCAGGACAGGGGGGCAATGAGCAGTTCTTC. The rearrangement uses TRBV6-4 and TRBJ2-1; 10 bases agree with TRBD1. V lost 0 bases and J lost 6; bases outside the gene matches: 5. CDR3 length: 16 residues. Germline V gene sequence: CDR1 MRHNA, CDR2 SNTAGT.

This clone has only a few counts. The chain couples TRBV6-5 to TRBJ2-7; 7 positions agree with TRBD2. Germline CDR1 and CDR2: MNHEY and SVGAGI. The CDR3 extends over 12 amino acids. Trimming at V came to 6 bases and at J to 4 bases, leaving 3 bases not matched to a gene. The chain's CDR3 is CASRHGGYEQYF. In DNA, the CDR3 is TGTGCCAGCAGACACGGGGGGTACGAGCAGTACTTC.

The DNA of the CDR3 is TGTGCCAGCAGCTTGAGTCCCCCGGGCGGCAATTCACCCCTCCACTTT. This translates into CASSLSPPGGNSPLHF. The chain has TRBV5-6 and TRBJ1-6; D gene uncertain. Germline CDR1 and CDR2: SGHDT and YYEEEE. Trimming shortened V by 1 base and J by 7 bases, and 15 bases separated the two germline ends. The CDR3 extends over 16 amino acids. Combining the CDR3 with reference TRBV5-6 and TRBJ1-6 gives the whole variable domain DAGVTQSPTHLIKTRGQQVTLRCSPKSGHDTVSWYQQALGQGPQFIFQYYEEEERQRGNFPDRFSGHQFPNYSSELNVNALLLGDSALYLCASSLSPPGGNSPLHFGNGTRLTVT.

CDR3 sequence (DNA): TGTGCCAGCAGCTTGGTTTTACTGGGGATAGCTAACTATGGCTACACCTTC. It specifies CASSLVLLGIANYGYTF. The genes are TRBV5-7 and TRBJ1-2; no clear D gene. TRBV5-7 is flagged as an ORF with uncertain function. V lost 0 bases and J lost 0, with 15 bases in between. This CDR3 has 17 residues.

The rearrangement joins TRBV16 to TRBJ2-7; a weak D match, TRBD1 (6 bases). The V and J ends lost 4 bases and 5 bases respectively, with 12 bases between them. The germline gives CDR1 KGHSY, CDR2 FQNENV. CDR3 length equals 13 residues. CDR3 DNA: TGTGCCAGCAGCCTAGACAGGTTCAACGAGCAGTACTTC. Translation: CASSLDRFNEQYF. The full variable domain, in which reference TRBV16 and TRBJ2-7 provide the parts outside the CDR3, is GEEVAQTPKHLVRGEGQKAKLYCAPIKGHSYVFWYQQVLKNEFKFLISFQNENVFDETGMPKERFSAKCLPNSPCSLEIQATKLEDSAVYFCASSLDRFNEQYFGPGTRLTVT.

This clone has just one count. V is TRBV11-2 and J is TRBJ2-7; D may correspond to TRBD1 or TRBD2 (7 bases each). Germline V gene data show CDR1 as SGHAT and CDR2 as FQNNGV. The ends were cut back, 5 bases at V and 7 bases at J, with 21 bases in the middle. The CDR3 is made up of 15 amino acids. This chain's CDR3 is CASSPGGGGSFEQYF. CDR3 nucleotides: TGTGCCAGCAGCCCTGGAGGGGGCGGGAGCTTTGAGCAGTACTTC.

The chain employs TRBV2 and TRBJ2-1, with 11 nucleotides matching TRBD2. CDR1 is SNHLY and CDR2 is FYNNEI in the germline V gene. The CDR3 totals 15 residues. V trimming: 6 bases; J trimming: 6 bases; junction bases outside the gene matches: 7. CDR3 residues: CASSDNSGGANEQFF. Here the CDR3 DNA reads TGTGCCAGCAGCGATAATAGCGGGGGGGCCAATGAGCAGTTCTTC.

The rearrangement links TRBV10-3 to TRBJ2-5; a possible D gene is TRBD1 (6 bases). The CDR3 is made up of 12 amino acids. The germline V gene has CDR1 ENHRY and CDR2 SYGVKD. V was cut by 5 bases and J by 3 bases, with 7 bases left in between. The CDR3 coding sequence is TGTGCCATCAGTAACAGGGAAGAGACCCAGTACTTC. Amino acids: CAISNREETQYF.

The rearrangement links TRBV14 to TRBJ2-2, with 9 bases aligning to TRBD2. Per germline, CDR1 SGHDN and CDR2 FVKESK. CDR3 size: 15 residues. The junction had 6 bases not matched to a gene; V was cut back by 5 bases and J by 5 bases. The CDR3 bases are TGTGCCAGCAGCTGGGTAGCGGGGGCTACCGGGGAGCTGTTTTTT. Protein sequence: CASSWVAGATGELFF. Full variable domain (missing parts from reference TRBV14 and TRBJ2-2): EAGVTQFPSHSVIEKGQTVTLRCDPISGHDNLYWYRRVMGKEIKFLLHFVKESKQDESGMPNNRFLAERTGGTYSTLKVQPAELEDSGVYFCASSWVAGATGELFFGEGSRLTVL.

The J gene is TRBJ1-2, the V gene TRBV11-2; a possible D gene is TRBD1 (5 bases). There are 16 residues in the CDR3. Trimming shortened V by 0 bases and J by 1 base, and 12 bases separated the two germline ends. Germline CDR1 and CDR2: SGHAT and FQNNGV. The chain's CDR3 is CASSLDPTGDNYGYTF. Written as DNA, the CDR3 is TGTGCCAGCAGCTTAGACCCTACGGGGGATAACTATGGCTACACCTTC.